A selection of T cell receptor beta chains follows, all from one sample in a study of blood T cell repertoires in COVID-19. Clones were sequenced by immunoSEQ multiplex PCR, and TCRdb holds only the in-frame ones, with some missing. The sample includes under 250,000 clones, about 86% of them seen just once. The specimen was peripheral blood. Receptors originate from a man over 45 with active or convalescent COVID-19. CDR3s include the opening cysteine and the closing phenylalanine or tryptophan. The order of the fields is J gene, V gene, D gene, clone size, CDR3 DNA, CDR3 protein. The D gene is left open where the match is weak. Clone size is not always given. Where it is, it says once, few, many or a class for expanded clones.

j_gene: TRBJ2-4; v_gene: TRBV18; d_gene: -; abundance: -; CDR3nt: TGTGCCAGCTCACCCCCGAGGGACGGGAGCCTTTGGAACATTCAGTACTTC; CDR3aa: CASSPPRDGSLWNIQYF
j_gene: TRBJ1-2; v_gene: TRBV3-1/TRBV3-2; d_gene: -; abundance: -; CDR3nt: TGTGCCAGCAGCCAGCGCGGGGCTATTTTCTATGGCTACACCTTC; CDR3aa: CASSQRGAIFYGYTF
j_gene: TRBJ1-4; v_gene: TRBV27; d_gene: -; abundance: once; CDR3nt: TGTGCCAGCAGTTTGTCCTGGGGGGCTAATGAAAAACTGTTTTTT; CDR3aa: CASSLSWGANEKLFF
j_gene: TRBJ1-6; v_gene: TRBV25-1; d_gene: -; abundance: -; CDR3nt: TGTGCCAGTGGACAGAGGCAGGATTCACCCCTCCACTTT; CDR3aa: CASGQRQDSPLHF
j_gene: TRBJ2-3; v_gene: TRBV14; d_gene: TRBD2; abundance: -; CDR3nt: TGTGCCAGCAGCCGAAGGTCCCGACTAGCGAGAACAGATACGCAGTATTTT; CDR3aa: CASSRRSRLARTDTQYF
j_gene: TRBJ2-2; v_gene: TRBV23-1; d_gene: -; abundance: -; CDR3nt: TGCGCCAACAGTCCCCCAACATCGAACACCGGGGAGCTGTTTTTT; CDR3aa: CANSPPTSNTGELFF
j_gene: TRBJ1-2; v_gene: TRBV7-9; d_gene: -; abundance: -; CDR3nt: TGTGCCAGCAGCCTTGACATCTATGGCTACACCTTC; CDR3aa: CASSLDIYGYTF
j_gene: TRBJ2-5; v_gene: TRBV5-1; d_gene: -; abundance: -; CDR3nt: TGCGCCAGCAGCAGGGGGGGCCAAGAGACCCAGTACTTC; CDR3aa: CASSRGGQETQYF
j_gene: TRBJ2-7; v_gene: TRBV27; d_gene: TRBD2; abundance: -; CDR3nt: TGTGCCAGCGGGACCCCGGGACTAACCTACGAGCAGTACTTC; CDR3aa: CASGTPGLTYEQYF
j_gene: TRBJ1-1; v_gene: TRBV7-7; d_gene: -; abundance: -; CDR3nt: TGTGCCAGCAGCCCCTGGGGAGGCGTGAACACTGAAGCTTTCTTT; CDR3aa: CASSPWGGVNTEAFF
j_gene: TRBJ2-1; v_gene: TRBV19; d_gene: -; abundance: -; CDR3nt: TGTGCCAGTGAGGTAGCAATCGGGGCCTACAATGAGCAGTTCTTC; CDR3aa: CASEVAIGAYNEQFF
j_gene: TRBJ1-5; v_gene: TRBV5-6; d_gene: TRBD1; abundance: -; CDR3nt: TGTGCCAGCAGCCGCACGACGGGGACAGTACTAGATCAGCCCCAGCATTTT; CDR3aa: CASSRTTGTVLDQPQHF
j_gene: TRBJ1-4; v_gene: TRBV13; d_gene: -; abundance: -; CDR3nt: TGTGCCAGCAGCTTAGGCCATCGGAGGGCGTTGGATGAAAAACTGTTTTTT; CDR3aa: CASSLGHRRALDEKLFF
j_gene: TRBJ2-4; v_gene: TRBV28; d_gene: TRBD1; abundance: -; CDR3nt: TGTGCTATCGGGGACAGACAAAACATTCAGTACTTC; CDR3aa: CAIGDRQNIQYF
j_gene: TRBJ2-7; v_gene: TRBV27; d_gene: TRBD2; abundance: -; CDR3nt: TGTGCCAGCAGTTTATCTAGCGGGCCTTCCTACGAGCAGTACTTC; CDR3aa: CASSLSSGPSYEQYF
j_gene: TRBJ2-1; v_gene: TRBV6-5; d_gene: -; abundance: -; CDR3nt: TGTGCCAGCATCTTACGAGGAGGTGCGGGCAATGAGCAGTTCTTC; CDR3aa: CASILRGGAGNEQFF
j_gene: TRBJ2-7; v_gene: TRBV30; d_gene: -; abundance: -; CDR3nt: TGTGCCTGGAGTGTAGGAGGGGGGGCCCCCTCGTTTAAGCACGAGCAGTACTTC; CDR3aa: CAWSVGGGAPSFKHEQYF
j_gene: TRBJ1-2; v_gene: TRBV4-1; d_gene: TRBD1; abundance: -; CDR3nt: TGCGCCAGCAGCCTCAGGGACGGGACCAGGGGGAACTATGGCTACACCTTC; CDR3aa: CASSLRDGTRGNYGYTF
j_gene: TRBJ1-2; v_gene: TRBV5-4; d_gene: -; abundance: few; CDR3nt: TGTGCCAGCAGCTTGGTACGCGGGGGAGTCTATGGCTACACCTTC; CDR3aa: CASSLVRGGVYGYTF
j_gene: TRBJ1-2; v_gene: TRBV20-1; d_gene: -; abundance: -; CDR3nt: TGCAGTGCTAGTGTCACGACCCAGGGCTATGGCTACACCTTC; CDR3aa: CSASVTTQGYGYTF
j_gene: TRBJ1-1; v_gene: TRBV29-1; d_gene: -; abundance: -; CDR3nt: TGCAGCGTTGAAAGGGGGACAAAAGCTGGCACTGAAGCTTTCTTT; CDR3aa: CSVERGTKAGTEAFF
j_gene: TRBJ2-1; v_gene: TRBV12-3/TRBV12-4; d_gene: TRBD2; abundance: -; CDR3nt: TGTGCCAGCATTAGCGGGGGGGCACGAGAGCAGTTCTTC; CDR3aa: CASISGGAREQFF
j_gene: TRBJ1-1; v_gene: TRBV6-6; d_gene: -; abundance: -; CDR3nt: TGTGCCAGCAGTCTACTAAGGTGGGTCACTGAAGCTTTCTTT; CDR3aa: CASSLLRWVTEAFF
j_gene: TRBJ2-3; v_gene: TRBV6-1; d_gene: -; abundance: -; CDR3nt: TGTGCCAGCAGTGAACCGGGAGATACTAGCACAGATACGCAGTATTTT; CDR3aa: CASSEPGDTSTDTQYF
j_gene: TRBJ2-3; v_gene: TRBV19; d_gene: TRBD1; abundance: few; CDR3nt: TGTGCCAGTAGTATGGGGACAGGGGGCACAGATACGCAGTATTTT; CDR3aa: CASSMGTGGTDTQYF
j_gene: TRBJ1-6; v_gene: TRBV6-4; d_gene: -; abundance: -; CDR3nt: TGTGCCAGCAGTGACAGGGAGAATTCACCCCTCCACTTT; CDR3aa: CASSDRENSPLHF
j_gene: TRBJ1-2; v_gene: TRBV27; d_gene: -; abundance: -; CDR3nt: TGTGCCAGCATGGGTCCGGGGGGCTACACCTTC; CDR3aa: CASMGPGGYTF
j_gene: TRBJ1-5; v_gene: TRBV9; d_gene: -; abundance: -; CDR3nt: TGTGCCAGCAGCGTAGCTACGGATCAGCCCCAGCATTTT; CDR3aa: CASSVATDQPQHF
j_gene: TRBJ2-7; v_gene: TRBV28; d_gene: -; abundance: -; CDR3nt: TGTGCCAGCAGTACAGGACGGTCTTACTCCTACGAGCAGTACTTC; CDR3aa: CASSTGRSYSYEQYF
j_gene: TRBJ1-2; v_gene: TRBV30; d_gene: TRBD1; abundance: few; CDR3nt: TGTGCCTGGGGGACAGGGGTTCCTGGCTACACCTTC; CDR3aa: CAWGTGVPGYTF
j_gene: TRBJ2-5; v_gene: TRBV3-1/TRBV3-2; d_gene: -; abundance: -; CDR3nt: TGTGCCAGCAGCCAAGATCGGGGTAGCGGCGGTTTGGAGACCCAGTACTTC; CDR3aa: CASSQDRGSGGLETQYF
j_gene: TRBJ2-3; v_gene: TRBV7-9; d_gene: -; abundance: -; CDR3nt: TGTGCCAGCAGCGAGCGCACAGATACGCAGTATTTT; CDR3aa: CASSERTDTQYF
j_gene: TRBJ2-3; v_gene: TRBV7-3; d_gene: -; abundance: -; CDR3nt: TGTGCCAGCAGCTTATTGGTACCGGAGGGATATAGCACAGATACGCAGTATTTT; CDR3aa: CASSLLVPEGYSTDTQYF
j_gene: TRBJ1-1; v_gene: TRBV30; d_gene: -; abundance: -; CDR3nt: TGTGCCTGGAGTATAACAGGTGGCGACACTGAAGCTTTCTTT; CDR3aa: CAWSITGGDTEAFF
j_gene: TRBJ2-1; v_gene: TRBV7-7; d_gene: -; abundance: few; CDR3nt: TGTGCCAGCAGCTTAGGGACAGATAGCTCCTACAATGAGCAGTTCTTC; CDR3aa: CASSLGTDSSYNEQFF
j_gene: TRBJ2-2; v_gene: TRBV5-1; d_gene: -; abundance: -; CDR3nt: TGCGCCAGCAGCTTGGATTCGGGTTTGGCCGGGGAGCTGTTTTTT; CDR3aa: CASSLDSGLAGELFF
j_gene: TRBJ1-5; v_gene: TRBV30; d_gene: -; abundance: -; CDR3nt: TGTGCCTGGAGCCGGGGGGGTGGGTCCTATCAGCCCCAGCATTTT; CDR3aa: CAWSRGGGSYQPQHF
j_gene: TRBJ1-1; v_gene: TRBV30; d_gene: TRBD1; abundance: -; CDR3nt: TGTGCCTGGGGAGGGGGCGCGGGGACTGAAGCTTTCTTT; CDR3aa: CAWGGGAGTEAFF
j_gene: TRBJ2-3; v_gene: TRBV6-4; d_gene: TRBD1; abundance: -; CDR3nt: TGTGCCAGCAGTGACTCTCAGGGGGGCACAGATACGCAGTATTTT; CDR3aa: CASSDSQGGTDTQYF
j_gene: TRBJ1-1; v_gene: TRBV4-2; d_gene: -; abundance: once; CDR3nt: TGTGCCAGCAGCCAAGATAGACAGTCAGAACTTACCACTGAAGCTTTCTTT; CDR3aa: CASSQDRQSELTTEAFF
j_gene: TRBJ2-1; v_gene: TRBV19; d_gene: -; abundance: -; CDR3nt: TGTGCCAGTAGTATAGGTTCGGGAACTTACAATGAGCAGTTCTTC; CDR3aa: CASSIGSGTYNEQFF
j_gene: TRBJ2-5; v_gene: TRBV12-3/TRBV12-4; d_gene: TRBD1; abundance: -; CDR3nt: TGTGCCAGCAGTATGGGACAGCAAGAGACCCAGTACTTC; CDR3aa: CASSMGQQETQYF
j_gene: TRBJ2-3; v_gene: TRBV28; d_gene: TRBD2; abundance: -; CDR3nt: TGTGCCACCTCTCGGGGGGGGGACGATACGCAGTATTTT; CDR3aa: CATSRGGDDTQYF
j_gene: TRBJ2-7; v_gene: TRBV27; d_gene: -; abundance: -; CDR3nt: TGTGCCAGCAGTTTGTTACAGGCTAGCTCCTACGAGCAGTACTTC; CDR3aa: CASSLLQASSYEQYF
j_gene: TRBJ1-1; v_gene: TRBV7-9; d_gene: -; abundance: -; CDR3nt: TGTGCCAGCAGCTTAGCGGGGCCAGAGAACACTGAAGCTTTCTTT; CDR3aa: CASSLAGPENTEAFF
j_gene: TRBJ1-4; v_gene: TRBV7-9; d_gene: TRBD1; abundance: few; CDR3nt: TGTGCCAGCAGCTCGCGGGACAGGGGTGAAAAACTGTTTTTT; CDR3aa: CASSSRDRGEKLFF
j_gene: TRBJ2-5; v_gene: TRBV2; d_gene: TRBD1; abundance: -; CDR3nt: TGTGCCAGCAAAAAGGGGACAGGGAGTGAGACCCAGTACTTC; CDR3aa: CASKKGTGSETQYF
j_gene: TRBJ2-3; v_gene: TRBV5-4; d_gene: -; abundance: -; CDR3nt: TGTGCCAGCAGTACGGGGGTCGGGGTGGATACGCAGTATTTT; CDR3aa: CASSTGVGVDTQYF
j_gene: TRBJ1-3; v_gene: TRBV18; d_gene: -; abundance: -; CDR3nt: TGTGCCAGCTCACCTCCGGGGTCGACCTCCCTCTCTGGAAACACCATATATTTT; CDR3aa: CASSPPGSTSLSGNTIYF
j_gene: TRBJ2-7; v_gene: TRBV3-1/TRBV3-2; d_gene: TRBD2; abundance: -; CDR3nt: TGTGCCAGCAGCCGGACTAGAGGCGAGCAGTACTTC; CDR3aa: CASSRTRGEQYF
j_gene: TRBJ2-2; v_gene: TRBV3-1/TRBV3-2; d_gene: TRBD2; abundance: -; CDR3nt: TGTGCCAGCAGCCAACGCCAACTAGCGGGCGGGGAGCTGTTTTTT; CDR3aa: CASSQRQLAGGELFF
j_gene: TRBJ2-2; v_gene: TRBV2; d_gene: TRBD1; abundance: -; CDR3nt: TGTGCCAGCAGTTCCGGGACAGGGAACACCGGGGAGCTGTTTTTT; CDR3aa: CASSSGTGNTGELFF
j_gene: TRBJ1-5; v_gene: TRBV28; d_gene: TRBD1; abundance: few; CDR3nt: TGTGCCAGCAGTTTAATCAGGGGGCGGCATCAGCCCCAGCATTTT; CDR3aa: CASSLIRGRHQPQHF
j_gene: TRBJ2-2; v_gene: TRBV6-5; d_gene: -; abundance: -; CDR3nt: TGTGCCAGCAGTTTCAGGACTCTAAACACCGGGGAGCTGTTTTTT; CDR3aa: CASSFRTLNTGELFF